These 13 T cell receptor beta chains came from one sample sequenced in a study of identifying expanded T cells in peripheral blood (dated by TCRdb to the late 2010s). Libraries were constructed by the immunoSEQ multiplex PCR assay. Held by TCRdb, this immuneACCESS table contains in-frame sequences only and omits some clones. Under half of the omission traces to an unresolved V gene where checked; the cause of the rest is unknown. In all, the sample holds under 150,000 clones, and 65% to 90% of those were seen once. Roughly 8% of the sample belongs to the ten largest clones. Material: blood. These receptor sequences come from a person between 18 and 75 years old in good health.

The chain carries TRBV19 and TRBJ1-2; perhaps TRBD1 as D (5 bases). Germline CDR1 and CDR2: LNHDA and SQIVND (reference sequence). This CDR3 has 15 amino acids. With 4 bases removed from V and 6 bases from J, the gap between germline ends came to 18 bases. The CDR3 coding sequence is TGTGCCAGTAGTAAAGTGGGGGGATTTCAGGATGGCTACACCTTC. Amino acids: CASSKVGGFQDGYTF.

This chain links TRBV27 with TRBJ2-1; D is possibly TRBD1 or TRBD2 (5 bases each). The CDR3 extends over 13 amino acids. Trimming removed 6 bases from V and 7 bases from J, with 13 bases in between. Germline V CDR1 and CDR2: MNHEY, SMNVEV (reference sequence). DNA of the CDR3: TGTGCCAGCAGCCCCCCCGGGGCAAATGAGCAGTTCTTC. It is translated as CASSPPGANEQFF.

This clone has more than one count but fewer than ten. The gene calls are TRBV7-2 and TRBJ1-4, with D unclear. The V gene's germline CDR1 is SGHTA and CDR2 FQGNSA. This CDR3 has 12 residues. V dropped 4 bases and J dropped 8 bases, with 8 bases sitting between them. In DNA form, the CDR3 reads TGTGCCAGCAGCTATCGGGCAGAAAAACTGTTTTTT. Its protein is CASSYRAEKLFF.

A few counts support this clone. The chain links TRBV28 to TRBJ1-2; 7 nucleotides match TRBD1. The CDR3 sequence is 13 residues long. With 6 bases clipped from V and 5 bases from J, the junction kept 6 bases outside the gene matches. Germline V lookup: CDR1 MDHEN, CDR2 SYDVKM. The chain's CDR3 is CASRFGQDYGYTF. The CDR3 coding sequence is TGTGCCAGCAGATTCGGACAGGATTATGGCTACACCTTC.

The chain combines TRBV6-5 with TRBJ1-2, with 8 bases aligning to TRBD1. Germline CDR1 reads MNHEY; CDR2 reads SVGAGI. V dropped 6 bases and J dropped 4; count of bases not matched to a gene: 7. This CDR3 comprises 14 residues. CDR3 nucleotides: TGTGCCAGCAGCCACGGACAGGGTGGCTATGGCTACACCTTC. This encodes CASSHGQGGYGYTF.

The CDR3 bases are TGTGCCAGCAGCTTCAGACAGGGCGGCTACGAGCAGTACTTC. The encoded protein is CASSFRQGGYEQYF. The chain couples TRBV7-2 to TRBJ2-7; 7 bases are shared with TRBD1. V shed 3 bases and J 3 bases; nucleotides not matched to a gene: 5. The CDR3 covers 14 residues. Germline CDR1 and CDR2: SGHTA and FQGNSA.

The J gene is TRBJ1-2, the V gene TRBV6-6; D is unresolved. Trimming removed 6 bases at V and 5 bases at J, with 13 bases between. The germline V gene encodes CDR1 MNHNY and CDR2 SVGAGI (reference sequence). This CDR3 contains 13 residues. CDR3 nucleotides: TGTGCCAGCAGCGAGATCGAAGGGTATGGCTACACCTTC. As protein: CASSEIEGYGYTF.

The CDR3 nucleotides are TGCAGCGTTGAACCGGGACAGGGTCGGGACGAGCAGTACTTC. Translating it yields CSVEPGQGRDEQYF. This chain uses TRBV29-1 with TRBJ2-7; the match to TRBD1 covers 9 bases. This CDR3 is 14 amino acids long. Germline V CDR1 and CDR2: SQVTM, ANQGSEA. With 2 bases clipped from V and 5 bases from J, the junction kept 7 bases outside the gene matches.

J is TRBJ1-4 and V is TRBV28; D gene unclear. This CDR3 region has 15 residues. With 8 bases removed from V and 4 bases from J, the gap between germline ends came to 17 bases. CDR1 is MDHEN, CDR2 SYDVKM, per germline. DNA of the CDR3: TGTGCCAGCGGACTCTACCGGGCCCTTAATGAAAAACTGTTTTTT. The encoded protein is CASGLYRALNEKLFF. Based on the CDR3 plus reference TRBV28 and TRBJ1-4, the full variable domain is DVKVTQSSRYLVKRTGEKVFLECVQDMDHENMFWYRQDPGLGLRLIYFSYDVKMKEKGDIPEGYSVSREKKERFSLILESASTNQTSMYLCASGLYRALNEKLFFGSGTQLSVL.

This clone was recorded once. The rearrangement links TRBV7-9 to TRBJ1-2, with D perhaps matching TRBD1 (6 bases). Between the trimmed V and J ends, which lost 5 bases and 0 bases, there was a span of 13 bases. Germline V gives CDR1 SEHNR, CDR2 FQNEAQ (reference sequence). This CDR3 region has 15 residues. The CDR3 loop is CASSPGAQSNYGYTF. CDR3 coding DNA: TGTGCCAGCAGCCCAGGGGCACAATCTAACTATGGCTACACCTTC. The full variable domain, with the rest looked up from reference TRBV7-9 and TRBJ1-2, is DTGVSQNPRHKITKRGQNVTFRCDPISEHNRLYWYRQTLGQGPEFLTYFQNEAQLEKSRLLSDRFSAERPKGSFSTLEIQRTEQGDSAMYLCASSPGAQSNYGYTFGSGTRLTVV.

The chain couples TRBV2 to TRBJ2-3; 8 bases agree with TRBD1. With 5 bases clipped from V and 0 bases from J, the junction kept 13 bases outside the gene matches. The CDR3 contains 18 residues. Germline V CDR1 and CDR2: SNHLY, FYNNEI. This CDR3 is CASSKEGRGQKSTDTQYF. The CDR3 DNA is TGTGCCAGCAGTAAAGAGGGCAGGGGGCAAAAGAGCACAGATACGCAGTATTTT.

This chain uses TRBV2 with TRBJ1-5; D call uncertain. CDR1 SNHLY and CDR2 FYNNEI come from the germline V gene. V was trimmed by 7 bases and J by 9 bases, leaving 19 bases between them. The CDR3 length is 14 residues. CDR3 nucleotides: TGTGCCAGCACCCTCGGGCCCGAGTCAGGGCCCCAGCATTTT. Translation: CASTLGPESGPQHF.

V usage is TRBV10-3 and J usage is TRBJ2-3; D call uncertain. The CDR3 runs to 14 residues. The V gene's germline CDR1 is ENHRY and CDR2 SYGVKD. Between the trimmed V and J ends, which lost 3 bases and 7 bases, there was a span of 14 bases. The CDR3, as DNA: TGTGCCATCAGTGAAAGGCAGGTGGATAATACGCAGTATTTT. Protein sequence: CAISERQVDNTQYF.